The text below deals with one T cell receptor (beta chain). Its antigen is not yet known. Base qualities are missing; no much larger clone stands one base away. Sequences SGHNT (CDR1) and YENEEA (CDR2) are obtained from the germline V gene. From its cysteine to its phenylalanine, the CDR3 spans 15 amino acids. Only the CDR3 region is kept as DNA, spanning 45 bases read in frame from base 1. Trimming accounts for 5 bases at V and 6 bases at J, while the number of junction bases matched to no gene is 12. Healthy HIV-negative adults with no recently reported acute infections or vaccinations were included as donors. Only Caucasian adults living in Nashville, Tennessee, USA were represented among the donors. Magnetic negative selection was used to enrich CD4+ T cells, after which naive cells were positively selected on CD45RA and the negative fraction became the memory subset. After blood collection by leukapheresis, PBMCs were isolated using Ficoll-Histopaque density gradient centrifugation and then cryopreserved in the vapor phase of liquid nitrogen. Analytical flow cytometry was used to check the purity and quantity of each magnetically sorted T cell population. Each sorted fraction had its genomic DNA isolated and then quantified by UV absorbance on a Nanodrop 2000c.

Using the deep immunoSEQ assay, multiplex PCR amplified TCR CDR3 regions from genomic DNA. Extracted genomic DNA from each cell subset was distributed evenly across all wells of several immunoSEQ 96-well plates, and each plate was treated as a replicate. For sorted subsets, each replicate PCR was loaded with 200 to 250 ng genomic DNA, equivalent to approximately 27,000 T cell genomes. Purified libraries were measured with a Qubit 3.0 fluorometer, size-checked on a Bioanalyzer 2100, and measured again with the KAPA Library Quantification kit. Every immunoSEQ 96-well plate was sequenced on a separate single-read 150-cycle Illumina NextSeq 550 flow cell. In the authors' own workflow: Because only junctional sequences without quality scores were contained in the immunoSEQ output, filtering matching that applied to full-length reads could not be performed. To assign V/J genes and CDR3, sequences were annotated using PyIR, a Python wrapper for IgBLAST v1.9, with IMGT germline references. Reads were removed for weak V/J assignments (E-value above 1e-6), missing CDR3, stop codons, out-of-frame junctions, or ambiguous translated residues. V3J clonotypes were defined as sequences sharing the same inferred V gene, J gene, and CDR3 amino acid sequence. To compute the percentage overlap between repertoires, the number of shared unique clonotypes was divided by the size of the smaller repertoire. Three approaches were used to assess repertoire richness: RTK rarefaction, the Chao1 estimator, and Recon v2.1 estimates of unobserved clonotypes. For all TCRbeta clonotypes obtained by the gDNA method from a few donors, generation probabilities were computed with OLGA. As stored in TCRdb, this immuneACCESS dataset retains in-frame rearrangements with V and J assigned. A fraction of the clones does not appear; measured against another copy, unresolved V genes explain less than half of the discrepancy, and the remainder lacks a known reason. That table gives V, J and clone size, and the DNA gave D and trimming. The sample table holds some 1 million clones, of which more than 65% were seen once. Together, the top ten hold approximately 1.5% of the sample.

The data stem from a study of shared clonotypes between healthy human individuals (dated by TCRdb to 2019 to 2021). About the full investigation: Three men and two women, aged 18 to 49 years, made up the cohort. For each donor, CD4 naive and CD4 memory were each run on three plates, CD8 naive on two plates, and CD8 memory on one plate. The study deeply sequenced blood TCR repertoires of several healthy adults to estimate repertoire size and the extent of clonotype sharing between individuals. Different laboratories and diverse techniques were used to prepare libraries and sequence TCR repertoires, to increase sequencing depth and limit assay-specific biases. Between about 0.94 and 10 billion PBMCs per donor were obtained by leukapheresis. General conclusions and limits of the study: Only blood was sampled, and tissue TCR repertoires likely differ from those in blood. Rarefaction of sorted-subset datasets indicated incomplete sequencing despite the large sequencing depth. About 5% of naive CD4, 3.5% of naive CD8, around 2.3% of memory CD4, and about 0.4% of memory CD8 clonotypes were shared across several donors. Compared with non-shared clonotypes, clonotypes shared by all four sorted-subset donors had higher generation probabilities. Because the study included a small number of donors, the genetic and exposure-history diversity represented was limited. Pairwise subsampling led to the expectation that sequencing depth would affect the degree of clonotype sharing among donors. Naive subsets generally had larger estimated clonotype richness than memory subsets did.

This sequence was found in a man aged 18 to 35 in good health. Sequencing input: memory CD4+ T cells sorted from blood. Read against the paper, the sample's cell subset or site label means: CD45RA-negative fraction. The chain joins TRBV11-3 to TRBJ2-7; the junction holds 8 bases that match TRBD2. In nucleotides, the sequence is TGTGCCAGCAGCCGCAATACGGGGGGGGCTGTCGAGCAGTACTTC. Its product reads: CASSRNTGGAVEQYF. Full variable domain (CDR3 extended with the reference TRBV11-3 and TRBJ2-7 proteins): EAGVVQSPRYKIIEKKQPVAFWCNPISGHNTLYWYLQNLGQGPELLIRYENEEAVDDSQLPKDRFSAERLKGVDSTLKIQPAELGDSAVYLCASSRNTGGAVEQYFGPGTRLTVT.